This T cell receptor beta chain was sequenced during a study of OX40 agonist ivuxolimab in advanced cancers. Study-level background: Head and neck, renal cell, melanoma or hepatocellular carcinoma were the cancers that dose-escalation patients had. Findings and limits, study-wide: Within 6 weeks, CD4+ and CD8+ blood T cells expanded clonally at 0.1 to 3.0 mg/kg. The antigens recognized by the expanded peripheral T cells, that is their antigen specificity, were not determined.

Only in-frame clones appear in the TCRdb table, and some are missing; sequencing was by immunoSEQ multiplex PCR. The repertoire has 30,000 to 40,000 clones, more than 70% of them found once; the top ten carry approximately 27%. Concerning this clone: Its cognate antigen is unknown.

Per germline, CDR1 LGHNA and CDR2 YNFKEQ. The CDR3 length is 16 residues. V lost 0 bases, J lost 2 bases, and 12 bases lay in between. V and J are TRBV4-2 and TRBJ2-3, with D possibly being TRBD2 (5 bases). This specimen was CD4+ or CD8+ T cells sorted from blood, taken in a trial of the OX40 agonist ivuxolimab. This clonotype was sampled from an adult with an advanced solid tumor such as melanoma, head and neck, liver or kidney cancer. This CDR3 reads CASSQEGASATDTQYF. The DNA for the CDR3 is TGTGCCAGCAGCCAAGAGGGAGCGAGCGCCACAGATACGCAGTATTTT.